This TCR beta chain was found in a study of shared clonotypes between healthy human individuals. Study-wide results and caveats: Larger richness was generally estimated for naive than memory subsets. Clonotypes shared by all four sorted-subset donors had higher generation probabilities than non-shared clonotypes. A small donor pool kept down the genetic and exposure-history diversity that was represented.

CD8 cells classed as naive were CD45RO-negative and positively selected for CCR7, excluding terminally differentiated effector memory CD45RA+ cells. Turning to this clone: Antigen: not known.

Germline V gives CDR1 SNHLY, CDR2 FYNNEI. V lost 5 bases and J lost 4, with 17 bases in between. There are 15 residues in the CDR3. It was across several immunoSEQ plates that each subset's genomic DNA was evenly split. Assay used: immunoSEQ multiplex PCR; TCRdb lists only in-frame clones, some missing. The data show hundreds of thousands of clones, with approximately 96% seen just once and approximately 0.12% held by the top ten. The sequencing input was naive CD8+ T cells sorted from blood. The sequence was obtained from a woman in her twenties or thirties in good health. The chain couples TRBV2 to TRBJ2-5; perhaps TRBD1 as D (6 bases). The DNA of the CDR3 is TGTGCCAGCAGTAAGGGGGTTTGGACGGTAGAGACCCAGTACTTC. Amino acid sequence: CASSKGVWTVETQYF. The full variable domain, with the rest looked up from reference TRBV2 and TRBJ2-5, is EPEVTQTPSHQVTQMGQEVILRCVPISNHLYFYWYRQILGQKVEFLVSFYNNEISEKSEIFDDQFSVERPDGSNFTLKIRSTKLEDSAMYFCASSKGVWTVETQYFGPGTRLLVL.